Included here is one T cell receptor (beta chain) sequence, with context. These data originate in a study of blood T cell repertoires in COVID-19. Per the original data handling: By means of reference gene primer amplification, nucleated cell counts were estimated. Assay: immunoSEQ multiplex PCR; the TCRdb copy retains only in-frame clones and omits some. V and J calls and clone size follow that table, whereas D and trimming were derived from the DNA. The sample lists approximately 220,000 clones, approximately 86% occurring once. Sequencing was performed on PBMCs or T cells enriched from blood (not recorded which). The receptor's source is a woman in her twenties or thirties who had been exposed to COVID-19.

This CDR3 reads CASTHFPGTRDDTQYF. In nucleotides, the CDR3 is TGTGCCAGTACACATTTCCCCGGGACTAGAGACGATACGCAGTATTTT. The V call is TRBV19, the J call TRBJ2-3, with TRBD2 matching over 8 bases. The CDR3 contains 16 residues. Germline V gene data show CDR1 as LNHDA and CDR2 as SQIVND (reference sequence). Trimming at V came to 7 bases and at J to 6 bases, leaving 15 bases not matched to a gene.